Listed here are 20 T cell receptor beta chains from one sample, sequenced in a study of cytomegalovirus exposure and HLA in healthy donors. The PCR employed 60 Vbeta primers together with 13 Jbeta primers. Assay: immunoSEQ multiplex PCR; the TCRdb copy retains only in-frame clones and omits some. Of roughly 70,000 clones in the sample, 70% to 80% were seen once. The sample was PBMCs. These receptors were collected from a middle-aged man in good health and CMV-seronegative.

The V gene is TRBV9, the J gene TRBJ1-3; D possibly corresponds to TRBD1 (6 bases). Germline lookup yields CDR1 SGDLS and CDR2 YYNGEE. V lost 0 bases and J lost 2, with 15 bases in between. This CDR3 has 17 amino acids. CDR3 nucleotides: TGTGCCAGCAGCGTAGGGAGAGGGCAGGGGCCTGGAAACACCATATATTTT. Protein: CASSVGRGQGPGNTIYF.

J is TRBJ1-1 and V is TRBV19; D is unclear. The CDR3 totals 14 residues. Trimming removed 5 bases from V and 0 bases from J, with 10 bases in between. Germline V gene sequence: CDR1 LNHDA, CDR2 SQIVND (reference sequence). The DNA of the CDR3 is TGTGCCAGTAGTGTCGGAGGGATGAACACTGAAGCTTTCTTT. It translates to CASSVGGMNTEAFF.

V and J are TRBV2 and TRBJ1-5; 8 bases line up with TRBD1. The CDR3 spans 15 residues. Germline V gene data show CDR1 as SNHLY and CDR2 as FYNNEI. Trimming at V came to 5 bases and at J to 3 bases, leaving 6 bases not matched to a gene. The CDR3 DNA reads as TGTGCCAGCAGTAACAGGGGGGCCCTCAATCAGCCCCAGCATTTT. This codes for CASSNRGALNQPQHF.

This sequence joins TRBV28 and TRBJ2-2, with D perhaps TRBD1 (6 bases). In germline, CDR1 is MDHEN, CDR2 SYDVKM. Trimming removed 7 bases from V and 6 bases from J, with 12 bases in between. This CDR3 is 13 amino acids long. This CDR3 is CASKPQGPGELFF. DNA of the CDR3: TGTGCCAGCAAACCACAGGGTCCCGGGGAGCTGTTTTTT. Drawing the rest from reference TRBV28 and TRBJ2-2, the complete variable domain is DVKVTQSSRYLVKRTGEKVFLECVQDMDHENMFWYRQDPGLGLRLIYFSYDVKMKEKGDIPEGYSVSREKKERFSLILESASTNQTSMYLCASKPQGPGELFFGEGSRLTVL.

This clone has more than one count but fewer than ten. CDR3 coding DNA: TGCGCCAGCAGCCATAGAGGACAAACGAACACTGAAGCTTTCTTT. As protein: CASSHRGQTNTEAFF. The chain has TRBV4-1 and TRBJ1-1; possibly TRBD1 for D (5 bases). V lost 3 bases to trimming and J lost 1 base, with 12 bases between them. This CDR3 is 15 amino acids long. Germline loops: CDR1 MGHRA, CDR2 YSYEKL.

The chain combines TRBV7-9 with TRBJ2-3; D is perhaps TRBD1 (6 bases). CDR3 size: 13 residues. From germline, CDR1 is SEHNR and CDR2 FQNEAQ (reference sequence). V was pared by 2 bases and J by 5 bases, with 8 bases between. CDR3 in amino acids: CASSLTGKDTQYF. The CDR3 nucleotides are TGTGCCAGCAGCTTAACAGGGAAAGATACGCAGTATTTT. The full variable domain, its missing parts supplied by reference TRBV7-9 and TRBJ2-3, is DTGVSQNPRHKITKRGQNVTFRCDPISEHNRLYWYRQTLGQGPEFLTYFQNEAQLEKSRLLSDRFSAERPKGSFSTLEIQRTEQGDSAMYLCASSLTGKDTQYFGPGTRLTVL.

This clone was picked up one time. The sample contains more than one DNA sequence encoding this CDR3. This chain links TRBV30 with TRBJ1-5; no clear D gene. Germline V CDR1 and CDR2: GTSNPN, SVGIG (reference sequence). The V end was cut by 3 bases, the J end by 0 bases, with 6 bases between. This CDR3 is 13 amino acids long. The CDR3 reads CAWSLNSNQPQHF. In DNA, the CDR3 is TGTGCCTGGAGCTTAAATAGCAATCAGCCCCAGCATTTT.

This chain joins TRBV6-1 and TRBJ1-2, with 7 bases matching TRBD1. CDR3 length: 11 residues. CDR1 and CDR2 (germline): MNHNS, SASEGT. Losses at the gene ends were 10 bases for V and 6 bases for J; bases not matched to a gene: 5. The CDR3 spells CAIIQGDGYTF. CDR3 DNA sequence: TGTGCCATCATTCAGGGGGATGGCTACACCTTC.

The rearrangement uses TRBV2 and TRBJ2-1; D unresolved. The ends were cut back, 10 bases at V and 6 bases at J, with 16 bases in the middle. This CDR3 spans 13 amino acids. CDR1 SNHLY and CDR2 FYNNEI come from the germline V gene. In DNA form, the CDR3 reads TGTGCCACCGGATTGGGCGTACCCAATGAGCAGTTCTTC. It encodes CATGLGVPNEQFF.

The rearrangement links TRBV6-6 to TRBJ2-3; 9 bases are shared with TRBD2. With 7 bases clipped from V and 8 bases from J, the junction kept 10 bases outside the gene matches. CDR3 size: 14 residues. CDR1 and CDR2 (germline): MNHNY, SVGAGI (reference sequence). The DNA of the CDR3 is TGTGCCAGCAACGAGGTAGCGGGAGTTGGTACGCAGTATTTT. Translated: CASNEVAGVGTQYF.

This rearrangement joins TRBV7-3 to TRBJ1-1; possible D gene TRBD1, 6 bases. Germline V gives CDR1 SGHTA, CDR2 FQGTGA. The CDR3 has 14 amino acids. V lost 5 bases and J lost 1, with 11 bases in between. In nucleotides, the CDR3 is TGTGCCAGCAGCGTTCAGGGACAGAACACTGAAGCTTTCTTT. Its protein is CASSVQGQNTEAFF.

The V call is TRBV19, the J call TRBJ2-3, with a tentative D call TRBD2 (5 bases). V dropped 8 bases and J dropped 4 bases, with 16 bases sitting between them. Germline CDR1 is LNHDA and CDR2 is SQIVND (reference sequence). This CDR3 spans 14 amino acids. The DNA of the CDR3 is TGTGCCAGTCGCCCCCCTGAGGGCGCAGATACGCAGTATTTT. It specifies CASRPPEGADTQYF.

The chain employs TRBV4-3 and TRBJ1-4, with TRBD1 matching 9 bases. The germline V gene has CDR1 LGHNA and CDR2 YSLEER. The CDR3 loop spans 14 amino acids. The V segment lost 4 bases and the J segment 5 bases; nucleotides outside the gene matches: 2. The CDR3 DNA reads as TGCGCCAGCAGCCGGGGACAGGGAAATGAAAAACTGTTTTTT. It yields the protein CASSRGQGNEKLFF.

A few counts support this clone. The rearrangement links TRBV6-6 to TRBJ1-1, with 7 bases lining up with TRBD1. V shed 5 bases, J shed 11 bases, and the junction held 8 bases outside the gene matches. This CDR3 has 12 amino acids. Germline CDR1 and CDR2: MNHNY and SVGAGI (reference sequence). For the CDR3, the DNA is TGTGCCAGCAGTACAGGGGATGGGAGTGCTTTCTTT. This sequence encodes CASSTGDGSAFF.

The chain recombines TRBV21-1 with TRBJ1-1; TRBD1 is the table's D call, not checked against the DNA. TRBV21-1 counts as a pseudogene. This CDR3 contains 17 residues. CDR3 loop: CASSKALLQGWDTEAFF. The DNA of the CDR3 is TGTGCCAGCAGCAAAGCGCTTTTACAGGGATGGGACACTGAAGCTTTCTTT.

About this clone itself: The sample holds other DNA sequences that translate to the same CDR3. This chain joins TRBV5-6 and TRBJ1-1, with D possibly matching TRBD1 (6 bases). Germline-derived CDR1 and CDR2 are SGHDT and YYEEEE. The CDR3 has 14 residues. Trimming removed 3 bases at V and 2 bases at J, with 11 bases between. The DNA for the CDR3 is TGTGCCAGCAGCTCCGGACAGACAAACACTGAAGCTTTCTTT. Its translation is CASSSGQTNTEAFF.

V gene TRBV13 combines with J gene TRBJ1-2; D is perhaps TRBD1 (5 bases). Trimming left V 3 bases short and J 0 bases short, with 11 bases between. This CDR3 region has 15 residues. Germline V gene sequence: CDR1 PRHDT, CDR2 FYEKMQ (reference sequence). CDR3 in amino acids: CASSFRAGANYGYTF. CDR3 nucleotide sequence: TGTGCCAGCAGCTTTCGGGCGGGGGCTAACTATGGCTACACCTTC.

The J gene is TRBJ2-5, the V gene TRBV5-4; TRBD1 is a possible D gene (5 bases). This CDR3 comprises 13 residues. V dropped 4 bases and J dropped 5 bases, with 12 bases sitting between them. The germline gives CDR1 SGHNT, CDR2 YYREEE (reference sequence). CDR3 DNA sequence: TGTGCCAGCAGCATTCAGGGTAGGGAGACCCAGTACTTC. It yields the protein CASSIQGRETQYF. Variable domain in full (rest from reference TRBV5-4 and TRBJ2-5): ETGVTQSPTHLIKTRGQQVTLRCSSQSGHNTVSWYQQALGQGPQFIFQYYREEENGRGNFPPRFSGLQFPNYSSELNVNALELDDSALYLCASSIQGRETQYFGPGTRLLVL.

The V gene is TRBV7-8, the J gene TRBJ1-2; TRBD1 matches 7 bases. Unmatched junction bases numbered 6, after V lost 5 bases and J lost 3 bases. Germline V CDR1 and CDR2: SGHVS, FQNEAQ. CDR3 size: 14 residues. The CDR3 protein is CASSPGDSHYGYTF. CDR3 in DNA: TGTGCCAGCAGCCCTGGGGACAGTCACTATGGCTACACCTTC.

This chain links TRBV5-1 with TRBJ2-7; unclear D gene. The CDR3 contains 13 residues. Germline assignment: CDR1 SGHRS and CDR2 YFSETQ. Trimming cost V 0 bases and J 0 bases, with 4 bases left between them. In nucleotides, the CDR3 is TGCGCCAGCAGCTTGGTAGCCTCCTACGAGCAGTACTTC. This sequence encodes CASSLVASYEQYF.